These 27 T cell receptor beta chains came from one sample sequenced in a study of blood T cell repertoires in COVID-19. The data were produced by immunoSEQ multiplex PCR, yet TCRdb's version contains in-frame clones alone and is incomplete. The sample gives around 50,000 clones, roughly 82% of which show up once; about 20% is in the top ten. The specimen sequenced was peripheral blood. The receptors come from a woman aged 55-70 years with acute or convalescent COVID-19.

CDR3 amino acids: CSVRAGAGYTF. The CDR3 nucleotides read TGCAGCGTTCGGGCAGGGGCTGGCTACACCTTC. The chain is built from TRBV29-1 and TRBJ1-2; possibly TRBD1 for D (6 bases). The CDR3 consists of 11 residues. CDR1 is SQVTM, CDR2 ANQGSEA, per germline. Between the trimmed V and J ends, which lost 5 bases and 7 bases, there was a span of 11 bases.

CDR3 region: CSVPGTGIYNEQFF. CDR3 DNA: TGCAGCGTCCCCGGGACAGGAATCTACAATGAGCAGTTCTTC. The chain has TRBV29-1 and TRBJ2-1; 8 bases agree with TRBD1. The CDR3 spans 14 residues. The trim removed 6 bases at V and 3 bases at J, leaving 7 bases unmatched. Germline lookup yields CDR1 SQVTM and CDR2 ANQGSEA.

A few counts support this clone. This sequence joins TRBV15 and TRBJ2-3; 9 bases agree with TRBD2. V shed 5 bases, J shed 7 bases, and the junction held 13 bases outside the gene matches. Germline assignment: CDR1 LNHNV and CDR2 YYDKDF (reference sequence). The CDR3 has 16 residues. The CDR3 reads CATSPRGAGGGYTQYF. The CDR3 region has the DNA TGTGCCACCAGCCCCCGAGGAGCGGGGGGTGGGTATACGCAGTATTTT.

CDR3 nucleotide sequence: TGTGCCAGCAGCCCAGAGGTGTTGGCAGCCCGACATAACTATGGCTACACCTTC. It encodes CASSPEVLAARHNYGYTF. The rearrangement joins TRBV3-1 (or the pseudogene TRBV3-2) to TRBJ1-2; the D is unclear. CDR1 and CDR2 from the germline V gene are LGHDT and YNNKEL (reference sequence). The CDR3 contains 18 residues. V lost 4 bases and J lost 1, with 22 bases in between.

V usage is TRBV27 and J usage is TRBJ2-5, with 10 bases lining up with TRBD1. This CDR3 has 15 residues. Losses at the gene ends were 6 bases for V and 2 bases for J; bases not matched to a gene: 6. Looked up from germline, CDR1 is MNHEY and CDR2 is SMNVEV (reference sequence). The CDR3 here is CASRTGQGGQETQYF. CDR3 in DNA: TGTGCCAGCAGGACCGGACAGGGGGGTCAAGAGACCCAGTACTTC.

J is TRBJ2-1 and V is TRBV10-3; 9 bases agree with TRBD2. The CDR3 runs to 17 residues. CDR1 and CDR2 (germline): ENHRY, SYGVKD. Trimming removed 7 bases from V and 4 bases from J; junction bases left unmatched: 14. Here the CDR3 DNA reads TGTGCCATCAAAAAAGGCGGCTTAGCGGGGGCGTACAATGAGCAGTTCTTC. Protein product: CAIKKGGLAGAYNEQFF.

V and J are TRBV5-1 and TRBJ2-2; possibly TRBD1 for D (5 bases). V shed 7 bases and J shed 4 bases, with 11 bases lying between them. Germline assignment: CDR1 SGHRS and CDR2 YFSETQ. The CDR3 spans 13 residues. CDR3 sequence (DNA): TGCGCCAGCGCGCAGGGCCTCACCGGGGAGCTGTTTTTT. This encodes CASAQGLTGELFF.

The chain links TRBV30 to TRBJ1-2; D perhaps matches TRBD1 (5 bases). The CDR3 is made up of 13 amino acids. Germline V gene lookup returns CDR1 GTSNPN and CDR2 SVGIG (reference sequence). Trimming pared 1 base from V and 0 bases from J, leaving 6 bases between. DNA for the CDR3: TGTGCCTGGAGTGGACAGACTAACTATGGCTACACCTTC. This translates into CAWSGQTNYGYTF.

This sequence joins TRBV5-5 and TRBJ2-3; D may be TRBD1 (6 bases). Germline CDR1 and CDR2: SGHKS and YYEKEE (reference sequence). The CDR3 covers 14 residues. The V end was cut by 7 bases, the J end by 3 bases, with 15 bases between. CDR3 sequence (DNA): TGTGCCAGCCTTAGGACAGAACAAACAGATACGCAGTATTTT. Amino acids: CASLRTEQTDTQYF. The variable domain in full, with the rest retrieved from reference TRBV5-5 and TRBJ2-3, is DAGVTQSPTHLIKTRGQQVTLRCSPISGHKSVSWYQQVLGQGPQFIFQYYEKEERGRGNFPDRFSARQFPNYSSELNVNALLLGDSALYLCASLRTEQTDTQYFGPGTRLTVL.

The chain combines TRBV5-5 with TRBJ1-2; the match to TRBD1 covers 9 bases. CDR3 size: 13 residues. V shed 5 bases, J shed 6 bases, and the junction held 5 bases outside the gene matches. Per the germline V gene, CDR1 is SGHKS and CDR2 is YYEKEE (reference sequence). The DNA for the CDR3 is TGTGCCAGCAGTACTGGACAGGGGAATGGCTACACCTTC. This codes for CASSTGQGNGYTF.

V usage is TRBV9 and J usage is TRBJ1-3, with 11 bases fitting TRBD1. Trimming removed 0 bases from V and 7 bases from J; junction bases left unmatched: 3. This CDR3 spans 15 amino acids. CDR1 is SGDLS, CDR2 YYNGEE, per germline. CDR3 sequence: CASSVARDRGNTIYF. CDR3 coding DNA: TGTGCCAGCAGCGTAGCCCGGGACAGGGGGAACACCATATATTTT.

V usage is TRBV7-6 and J usage is TRBJ2-5, with TRBD2 identical over 9 bases. CDR1 SGHVS and CDR2 FNYEAQ come from the germline V gene. The CDR3 is made up of 17 amino acids. V lost 3 bases to trimming and J lost 5 bases; unmatched junction nucleotides: 13. CDR3 region: CASSLGTSGRSWETQYF. CDR3 DNA: TGTGCCAGCAGCTTGGGAACTAGCGGGCGGTCATGGGAGACCCAGTACTTC. Based on the CDR3 plus reference TRBV7-6 and TRBJ2-5, the full variable domain is GAGVSQSPRYKVTKRGQDVALRCDPISGHVSLYWYRQALGQGPEFLTYFNYEAQQDKSGLPNDRFSAERPEGSISTLTIQRTEQRDSAMYRCASSLGTSGRSWETQYFGPGTRLLVL.

The chain couples TRBV7-2 to TRBJ1-1; D is undetermined. The CDR3 consists of 14 residues. V dropped 0 bases and J dropped 2 bases, with 7 bases sitting between them. Looked up from germline, CDR1 is SGHTA and CDR2 is FQGNSA. This CDR3 is CASSLAYTNTEAFF. Written as DNA, the CDR3 is TGTGCCAGCAGCTTAGCGTATACTAACACTGAAGCTTTCTTT.

The count of this clone is one. This chain uses TRBV30 with TRBJ2-3; TRBD2 matches at 10 bases. Trimming cost V 3 bases and J 3 bases; bases outside gene matches: 3. The germline V gene encodes CDR1 GTSNPN and CDR2 SVGIG (reference sequence). The CDR3 covers 14 residues. For the CDR3, the DNA is TGTGCCTGGAGCACACTAGCGGGAACAGATACGCAGTATTTT. It yields the protein CAWSTLAGTDTQYF.

J is TRBJ2-3 and V is TRBV12-5; possible D gene TRBD1, 5 bases. V was pared by 7 bases and J by 1 base, with 12 bases between. Germline CDR1 is LGHNT and CDR2 is FRNRAP. CDR3 size: 14 residues. This CDR3 is CASVLSRGTDTQYF. The CDR3 DNA sequence: TGTGCTAGTGTTCTCTCCAGGGGCACAGATACGCAGTATTTT.

The V and J genes are TRBV2 and TRBJ2-7, with D unclear. CDR3 length: 14 residues. The germline V and J ends were trimmed by 6 bases and 1 base, with 13 bases remaining between them. CDR1 is SNHLY and CDR2 is FYNNEI in the germline V gene. CDR3 protein: CASSSLGGSYEQYF. CDR3 nucleotide sequence: TGTGCCAGCAGCAGCCTCGGCGGATCCTACGAGCAGTACTTC.

This clone was seen only once. This chain joins TRBV7-3 and TRBJ2-1, with D perhaps matching TRBD1 (6 bases). V gave up 8 bases and J gave up 10 bases, with 12 bases separating them. Germline V gene lookup returns CDR1 SGHTA and CDR2 FQGTGA. The CDR3 spans 11 residues. Written as DNA, the CDR3 is TGTGCCAGCGGAACTAGGGGGGAGCAGTTCTTC. Translated: CASGTRGEQFF.

The V and J genes are TRBV12-3 or TRBV12-4 and TRBJ1-1; D gene ambiguous. Trimming cost V 7 bases and J 1 base, with 10 bases left between them. This CDR3 has 13 amino acids. DNA of the CDR3: TGTGCCAGCACCCTGGGGAGGAACACTGAAGCTTTCTTT. Translated: CASTLGRNTEAFF.

The rearrangement links TRBV5-6 to TRBJ2-1, with a possible D match to TRBD2 (5 bases). V was shortened by 3 bases and J by 7 bases, with 17 bases between the two germline ends. Germline V gives CDR1 SGHDT, CDR2 YYEEEE. This CDR3 has 15 residues. The CDR3 DNA is TGTGCCAGCAGCTGGAGCGGTTCGACAACAAATGAGCAGTTCTTC. Protein sequence: CASSWSGSTTNEQFF.

This chain joins TRBV5-1 and TRBJ2-7, with D perhaps matching TRBD1 (5 bases). V lost 4 bases and J 3 bases, leaving 14 bases between the germline ends. CDR3 length: 14 amino acids. Germline CDR1 and CDR2: SGHRS and YFSETQ. The CDR3 region has the DNA TGCGCCAGCAGCGACGACAGAAAACACTACGAGCAGTACTTC. It translates to CASSDDRKHYEQYF.

The chain has TRBV4-1 and TRBJ2-7; TRBD1 matches 7 bases. The CDR3 covers 15 residues. Germline assignment: CDR1 MGHRA and CDR2 YSYEKL. Trimming cost V 4 bases and J 6 bases; bases outside gene matches: 12. The CDR3 is CASSLSIARGSEQYF. In nucleotides, the CDR3 is TGCGCCAGCAGCCTCAGCATCGCCAGGGGGAGCGAGCAGTACTTC.

The chain has TRBV4-3 and TRBJ1-4; 9 bases match TRBD1. This CDR3 region has 16 residues. The germline gives CDR1 LGHNA, CDR2 YSLEER. The junction had 6 bases not matched to a gene; V was cut back by 0 bases and J by 7 bases. CDR3 sequence (DNA): TGCGCCAGCAGCCAAGATCGGGGGACAGGGTTTGAAAAACTGTTTTTT. It codes for CASSQDRGTGFEKLFF.

V and J are TRBV5-5 and TRBJ2-3; D gene uncertain. The CDR3 runs to 14 residues. V shed 0 bases and J shed 1 base, with 6 bases lying between them. Germline-derived CDR1 and CDR2 are SGHKS and YYEKEE (reference sequence). The CDR3 reads CASSLAQGTDTQYF. CDR3 sequence (DNA): TGTGCCAGCAGCTTGGCGCAGGGCACAGATACGCAGTATTTT.

This clone was seen a handful of times. This chain connects TRBV9 to TRBJ1-6, with TRBD1 identical over 7 bases. CDR1 and CDR2 from the germline V gene are SGDLS and YYNGEE. The CDR3 covers 16 residues. V lost 4 bases and J lost 7; bases outside the gene matches: 11. CDR3 sequence: CASSTTTGTANSPLHF. In DNA form, the CDR3 reads TGTGCCAGCAGCACAACGACCGGGACAGCCAATTCACCCCTCCACTTT.

This clone occurred once. V gene TRBV7-9 combines with J gene TRBJ1-6; TRBD1 matches 9 bases. The CDR3 consists of 19 residues. Per the germline V gene, CDR1 is SEHNR and CDR2 is FQNEAQ (reference sequence). J lost 0 bases, V lost 3 bases, and 9 bases had no gene match. The CDR3 region is CASSFLTGGSSSYNSPLHF. For the CDR3, the DNA is TGTGCCAGCAGCTTCCTAACAGGGGGCTCGAGCTCCTATAATTCACCCCTCCACTTT.

The chain couples TRBV3-1 (or the pseudogene TRBV3-2) to TRBJ2-7, with a weak D call TRBD2 (7 bases). CDR3 length: 13 amino acids. The V end lost 3 bases, the J end lost 2 bases, and 8 bases lay between the germline ends. Germline CDR1 reads LGHDT; CDR2 reads YNNKEL (reference sequence). The CDR3 sequence is CASSQGGPYEQYF. DNA of the CDR3: TGTGCCAGCAGCCAGGGGGGGCCCTACGAGCAGTACTTC.

Only a few counts were recorded for this clone. V usage is TRBV7-9 and J usage is TRBJ1-2, with a weak D call TRBD1 (6 bases). CDR1 SEHNR and CDR2 FQNEAQ come from the germline V gene (reference sequence). The CDR3 sequence is 15 residues long. Deletions cut 5 bases from V and 8 bases from J, with 21 bases between. Here the CDR3 reads CASSPGTLSFGGYTF. CDR3 nucleotide sequence: TGTGCCAGCAGCCCAGGGACACTCAGTTTTGGCGGCTACACCTTC.